This TCR beta chain was profiled in a study of vaccination effects on CD4 cells after COVID-19. As for the study in general: Either the mRNA-1273 or the BNT162b2 vaccine was given to participants as two doses. Study conclusions and caveats: Of the vaccine-induced clones from healthy vaccinees, merely 1 of 255 recognized common cold coronaviruses as well. At late timepoints after vaccination, vaccine- and infection-induced clones shrank markedly.

The germline V gene encodes CDR1 MNHNS and CDR2 SASEGT. V lost 3 bases, J lost 3 bases, and 18 bases lay in between. CDR3 length equals 17 residues. The assay was immunoSEQ multiplex PCR, and TCRdb's table has in-frame clones only and misses some. Among tens of thousands of clones listed, 70% to 75% were seen once. A remark on this clone: Its antigen is not identified.

Before sequencing, viral peptide pools were used by the ViraFEST assay to expand antigen-specific CD4+ T cells. Once cultured for approximately 10 days, the cells underwent separation to obtain CD4+ T cells. Wells of more than 1.5 million PBMC each were grown with about 9.5 IU/ml IL-2 and 9 to 10 ug/ml peptides. This chain uses TRBV6-1 with TRBJ2-4; D gene uncertain. The sample in question was CD4+ T cells from PBMCs cultured with HCoV-229E spike peptides, obtained before COVID-19 vaccination. This TCR was sampled from a human donor who received a COVID-19 vaccine. This chain's CDR3 is CASSDILGLSVKNIQYF. CDR3 nucleotides: TGTGCCAGCAGTGATATCTTAGGGCTCTCGGTCAAAAACATTCAGTACTTC.